The clone carrying this T cell receptor beta chain showed up just a few times. Its antigen is still unknown. These data are taken from a study of cytomegalovirus exposure and HLA in healthy donors. Study-level results: In a later analysis, DRB1 alleles had the most associated TCRs; HLA-C alleles the fewest. Previous analysis showed most TCR beta V segments were productive about 87% or about 30% of the time. As was reported, the classifier diagnosed cytomegalovirus status with high specificity and sensitivity. An assumption of roughly uniform sequencing depth across donors underlay the presence/absence analyses.

This CDR3 region has 14 residues. Germline V gives CDR1 LNHNV, CDR2 YYDKDF (reference sequence). V was pared by 3 bases and J by 7 bases, with 13 bases between. The study ran its PCR with 60 Vbeta and 13 Jbeta primers. Generated by immunoSEQ multiplex PCR, the TCRdb table keeps only in-frame clones and is missing some. The repertoire has roughly 200,000 clones, 77% of them found once; the top ten carry 3% to 4.5%. This chain uses TRBV15 with TRBJ1-5; a possible D gene is TRBD1 (5 bases). Sequences were obtained from PBMCs. This sequence originates from a woman between 55 and 75 years old in good health and CMV-seropositive. The chain's CDR3 is CATSRGTGGQPQHF. The CDR3 DNA reads TGTGCCACCAGCAGGGGGACCGGAGGGCAGCCCCAGCATTTT.